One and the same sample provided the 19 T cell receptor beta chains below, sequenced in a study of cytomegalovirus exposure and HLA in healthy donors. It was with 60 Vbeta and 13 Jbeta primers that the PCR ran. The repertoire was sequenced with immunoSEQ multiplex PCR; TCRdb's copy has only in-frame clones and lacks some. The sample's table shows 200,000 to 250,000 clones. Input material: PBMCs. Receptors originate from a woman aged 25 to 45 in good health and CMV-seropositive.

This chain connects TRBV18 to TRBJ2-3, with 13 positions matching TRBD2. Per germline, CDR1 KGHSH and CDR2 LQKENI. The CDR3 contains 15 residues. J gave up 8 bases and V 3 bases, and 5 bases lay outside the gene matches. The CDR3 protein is CASSPTSGGESTQYF. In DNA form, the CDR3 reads TGTGCCAGCTCACCCACTAGCGGGGGGGAGAGTACGCAGTATTTT.

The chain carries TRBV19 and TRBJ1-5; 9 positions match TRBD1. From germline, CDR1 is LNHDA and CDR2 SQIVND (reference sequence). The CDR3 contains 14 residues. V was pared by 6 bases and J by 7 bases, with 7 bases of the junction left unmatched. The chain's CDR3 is CASSPDRGGQPQHF. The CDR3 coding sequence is TGTGCCAGTAGCCCGGACAGGGGTGGGCAGCCCCAGCATTTT. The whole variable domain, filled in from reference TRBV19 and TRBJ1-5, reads DGGITQSPKYLFRKEGQNVTLSCEQNLNHDAMYWYRQDPGQGLRLIYYSQIVNDFQKGDIAEGYSVSREKKESFPLTVTSAQKNPTAFYLCASSPDRGGQPQHFGDGTRLSIL.

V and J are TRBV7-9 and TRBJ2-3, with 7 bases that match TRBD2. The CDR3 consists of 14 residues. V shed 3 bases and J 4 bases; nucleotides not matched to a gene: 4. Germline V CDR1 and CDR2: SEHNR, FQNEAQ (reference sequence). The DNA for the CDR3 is TGTGCCAGCAGCTTCACTAGCGATGCAGATACGCAGTATTTT. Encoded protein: CASSFTSDADTQYF.

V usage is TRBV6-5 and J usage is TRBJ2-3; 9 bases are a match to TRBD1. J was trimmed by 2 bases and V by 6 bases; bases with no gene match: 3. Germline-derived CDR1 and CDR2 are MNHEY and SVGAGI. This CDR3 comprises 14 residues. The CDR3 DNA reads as TGTGCCAGCAGATGGACAGGGGCCACAGATACGCAGTATTTT. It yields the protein CASRWTGATDTQYF.

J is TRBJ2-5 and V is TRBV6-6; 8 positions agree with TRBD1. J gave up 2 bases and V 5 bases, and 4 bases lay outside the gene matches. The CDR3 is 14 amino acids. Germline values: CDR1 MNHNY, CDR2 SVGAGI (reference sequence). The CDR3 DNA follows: TGTGCCAGCAGTGGGTGGACAGGGCAAGAGACCCAGTACTTC. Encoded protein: CASSGWTGQETQYF.

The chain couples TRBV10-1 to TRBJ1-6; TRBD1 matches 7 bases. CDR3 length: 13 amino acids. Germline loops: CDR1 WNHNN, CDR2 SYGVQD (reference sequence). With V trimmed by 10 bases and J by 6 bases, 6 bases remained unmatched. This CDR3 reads CATGTEINSPLHF. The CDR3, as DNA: TGCGCCACAGGGACAGAGATTAATTCACCCCTCCACTTT.

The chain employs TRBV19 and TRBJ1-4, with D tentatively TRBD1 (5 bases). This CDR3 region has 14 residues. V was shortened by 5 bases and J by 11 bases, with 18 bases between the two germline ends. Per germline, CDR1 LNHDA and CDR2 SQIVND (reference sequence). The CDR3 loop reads CASSVQDIIGKLFF. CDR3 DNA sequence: TGTGCCAGTAGTGTACAGGACATCATCGGGAAACTGTTTTTT.

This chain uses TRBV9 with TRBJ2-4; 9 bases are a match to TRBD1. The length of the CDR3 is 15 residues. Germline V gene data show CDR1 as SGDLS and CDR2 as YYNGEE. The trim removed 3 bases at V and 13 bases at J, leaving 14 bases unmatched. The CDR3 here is CASSAYGSGQGYQYF. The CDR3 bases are TGTGCCAGCAGCGCGTACGGATCGGGACAGGGCTACCAGTACTTC.

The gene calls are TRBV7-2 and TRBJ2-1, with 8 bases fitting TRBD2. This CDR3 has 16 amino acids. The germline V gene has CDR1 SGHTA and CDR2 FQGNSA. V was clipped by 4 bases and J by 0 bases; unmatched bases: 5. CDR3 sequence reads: CASSSSGSSSYNEQFF. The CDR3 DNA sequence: TGTGCCAGCAGCTCTAGCGGGTCGAGCTCCTACAATGAGCAGTTCTTC.

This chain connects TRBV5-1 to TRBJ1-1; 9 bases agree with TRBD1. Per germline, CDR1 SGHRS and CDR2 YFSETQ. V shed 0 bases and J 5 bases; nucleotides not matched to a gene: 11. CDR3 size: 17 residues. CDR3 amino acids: CASSLAPGQGRGTEAFF. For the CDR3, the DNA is TGCGCCAGCAGCTTGGCCCCGGGACAGGGAAGGGGGACTGAAGCTTTCTTT. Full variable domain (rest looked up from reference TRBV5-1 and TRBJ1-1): KAGVTQTPRYLIKTRGQQVTLSCSPISGHRSVSWYQQTPGQGLQFLFEYFSETQRNKGNFPGRFSGRQFSNSRSEMNVSTLELGDSALYLCASSLAPGQGRGTEAFFGQGTRLTVV.

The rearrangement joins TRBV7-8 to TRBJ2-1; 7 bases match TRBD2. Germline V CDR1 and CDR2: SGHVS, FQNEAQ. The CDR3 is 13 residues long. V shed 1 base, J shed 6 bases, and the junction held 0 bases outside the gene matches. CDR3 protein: CASSLGTSNEQFF. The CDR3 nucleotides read TGTGCCAGCAGCTTAGGGACTAGCAATGAGCAGTTCTTC.

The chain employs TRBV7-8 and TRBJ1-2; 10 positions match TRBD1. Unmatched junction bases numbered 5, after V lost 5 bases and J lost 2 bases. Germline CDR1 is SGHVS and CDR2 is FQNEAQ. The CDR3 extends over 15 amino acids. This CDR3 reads CASSPRDRGNYGYTF. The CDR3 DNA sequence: TGTGCCAGCAGCCCCCGGGACAGGGGAAACTATGGCTACACCTTC. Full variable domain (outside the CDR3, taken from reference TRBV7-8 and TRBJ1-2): GAGVSQSPRYKVAKRGQDVALRCDPISGHVSLFWYQQALGQGPEFLTYFQNEAQLDKSGLPSDRFFAERPEGSVSTLKIQRTQQEDSAVYLCASSPRDRGNYGYTFGSGTRLTVV.

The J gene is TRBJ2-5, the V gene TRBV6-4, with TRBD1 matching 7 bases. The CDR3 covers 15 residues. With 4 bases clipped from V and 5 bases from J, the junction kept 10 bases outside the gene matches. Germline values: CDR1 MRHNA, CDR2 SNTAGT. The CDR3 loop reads CASSALQGPGETQYF. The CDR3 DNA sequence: TGTGCCAGCAGTGCTTTACAGGGGCCCGGGGAGACCCAGTACTTC.

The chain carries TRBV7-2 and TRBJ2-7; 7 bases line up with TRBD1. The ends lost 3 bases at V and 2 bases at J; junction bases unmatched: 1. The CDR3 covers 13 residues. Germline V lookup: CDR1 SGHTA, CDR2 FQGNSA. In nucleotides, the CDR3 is TGTGCCAGCAGCTTCGGGACAGCCTACGAGCAGTACTTC. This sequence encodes CASSFGTAYEQYF. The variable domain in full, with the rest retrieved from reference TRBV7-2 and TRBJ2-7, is GAGVSQSPSNKVTEKGKDVELRCDPISGHTALYWYRQSLGQGLEFLIYFQGNSAPDKSGLPSDRFSAERTGGSVSTLTIQRTQQEDSAVYLCASSFGTAYEQYFGPGTRLTVT.

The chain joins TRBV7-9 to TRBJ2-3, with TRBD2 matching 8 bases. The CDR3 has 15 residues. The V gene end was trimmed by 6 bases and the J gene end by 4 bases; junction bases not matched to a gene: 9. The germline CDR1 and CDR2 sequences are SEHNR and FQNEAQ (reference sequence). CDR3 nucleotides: TGTGCCAGCAGTCCTCCGGGACTAGGGGCAGATACGCAGTATTTT. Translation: CASSPPGLGADTQYF.

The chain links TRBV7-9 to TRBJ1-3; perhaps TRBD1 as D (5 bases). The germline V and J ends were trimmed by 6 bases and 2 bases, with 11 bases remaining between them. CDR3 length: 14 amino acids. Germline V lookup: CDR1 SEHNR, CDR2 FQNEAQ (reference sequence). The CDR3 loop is CASREGVTGNTIYF. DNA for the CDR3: TGTGCCAGCAGGGAAGGGGTAACTGGAAACACCATATATTTT.

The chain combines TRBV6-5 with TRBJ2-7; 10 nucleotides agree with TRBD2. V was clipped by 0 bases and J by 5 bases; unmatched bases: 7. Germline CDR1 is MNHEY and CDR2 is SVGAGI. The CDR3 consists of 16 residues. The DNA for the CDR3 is TGTGCCAGCAGTTACTCTGTAGCGGGAGGTCTCAACGAGCAGTACTTC. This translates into CASSYSVAGGLNEQYF.

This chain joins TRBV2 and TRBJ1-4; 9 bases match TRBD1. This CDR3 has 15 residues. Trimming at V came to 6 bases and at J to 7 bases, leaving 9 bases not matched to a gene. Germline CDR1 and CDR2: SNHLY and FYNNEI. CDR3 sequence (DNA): TGTGCCAGCAGAGTTCTACAGGGGGCTTTTGAAAAACTGTTTTTT. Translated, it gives CASRVLQGAFEKLFF.

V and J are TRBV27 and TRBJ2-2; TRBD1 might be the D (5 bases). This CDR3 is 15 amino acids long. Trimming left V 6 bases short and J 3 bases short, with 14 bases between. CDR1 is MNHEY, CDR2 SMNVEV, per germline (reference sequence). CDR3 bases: TGTGCCAGCAGAGCCACGACAGCGTACACCGGGGAGCTGTTTTTT. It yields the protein CASRATTAYTGELFF.